This TCR beta chain is from a study of cytomegalovirus exposure and HLA in healthy donors (dated by TCRdb to about 2017). Turning to the overall study: An earlier analysis of some 600 of the donors reported 250 to 300 Gb of sequence data and 95 million to 130 million unique TCR beta sequences obtained from some 170 million T cells. The study used immunosequencing to profile the T cell repertoires of some 600 subjects and linked those repertoires to cytomegalovirus serostatus. About five DR-DQ haplotypes were treated as single units for association and clustering because of strong linkage in the cohort. To predict cytomegalovirus infection status, the study combined high-throughput TCR immunosequencing, statistical association of individual TCRs with disease status, and machine learning. Approximately 300 gigabases of sequencing data and 70 million to 100 million unique TCR sequences made up an early release that covered 500 to 700 HLA-typed donors. Rather than using new phenotypic data, the later analysis identified candidate immune exposures from TCR beta sequences and from how often those sequences occurred across donors. To study patterns of TCR occurrence, a later analysis re-analyzed previously published TCR beta repertoires from around 700 donors and added high-resolution HLA genotyping. On average, over 200,000 unique TCR beta nucleotide sequences were sequenced per donor among more than 350 genotyped donors of the cohort, with roughly 18% of those sequences being non-productive. Donor age, sex, ethnicity and CMV serostatus were collected together with the repertoire data. Besides the first cohort of 666 subjects, a separate validation cohort made up of some 110 different subjects was used. A later genetic analysis took genome-wide SNP genotypes for about 55% of the 666 donors and used that subset as a discovery cohort. Both class I and class II loci were covered by HLA typing, at four-digit resolution. The number of donors typed differed by locus, with roughly 629-640 for A, B, C, DRB1 and DQB1, more than 500 for DQA1, under 610 for DPA1, and around 460 for DPB1. The study was designed to test whether signatures of past pathogen exposure could be identified by cataloging public T cell receptors. Of the 398 genotyped donors, approximately 80% fell in the genetic ancestry cluster associated with self-reported Caucasian donors. Every repertoire in the discovery cohort had been generated on one and the same sequencing platform. An earlier analysis of around 640 of the donors used high-throughput TCR beta sequencing to judge whether each TCR beta V gene segment behaved as functional or pseudogenic.

Library preparation employed the immunoSEQ multiplex PCR assay. For the multiplex PCR, a mixture combining 60 forward primers for TCR Vbeta segments and 13 reverse primers for TCR Jbeta segments was used. The CDR3 region of rearranged TCR beta genes was amplified from genomic DNA by a multiplex PCR assay. On the Illumina HiSeq System, the amplified TCR beta libraries were sequenced as 87-base-pair reads. As for how the authors treated the data: In a later analysis, 77 million or so unique TCR beta chains were counted across the roughly 610 repertoires, and roughly 11 million of these chains were shared by at least two donors. Raw reads were error-corrected and collapsed into unique sequences by a nearest-neighbor algorithm in which closely related sequences were merged to remove PCR and sequencing errors. Alignment of CDR3 sequences to IMGT reference sequences was used to assign V, D and J gene segments. Each retained sequence needed at least a six-nucleotide match to both a V gene segment and a J gene segment. A rearrangement counted as productive if the CDR3 had no stop codons and remained in frame with V and J, and every other rearrangement counted as non-productive. CDR3 was defined according to IMGT convention as the region running from the second conserved V-encoded cysteine to the conserved J-encoded phenylalanine. Sequences without an unambiguous match to a single V gene segment were excluded from the earlier analysis of over 500 of the donors. In an earlier analysis of approximately 550 of the donors, V segments were called functional above 56.7% productive rearrangements and were called segregating when the between-donor standard deviation exceeded 5%. A statistical classification framework was developed to diagnose cytomegalovirus status using the catalog of TCR beta chain sequences. A later analysis assigned V and J genes by comparing TCR nucleotide sequences with IMGT/GENE-DB human TR gene sequences. A later analysis assigned CDR3 sequences and most-parsimonious VDJ recombination scenarios with the TCRdist pipeline. A later analysis defined each TCR beta chain by its CDR3 amino acid sequence plus V-gene family, and excluded reads lacking a unique V-gene family. As a way to deal with suspected cross-contamination and a sequencing artifact, a later analysis dropped 450 to 600 nucleotide sequences that were highly shared and had low generation probability. In a later analysis, a clonal expansion index was calculated for each public chain from normalized within-repertoire ranks of inferred template counts. A later analysis computed generation probabilities with a VDJ recombination model fitted to out-of-frame rearrangements, and checked the results against IGoR. Hypergeometric tests were used in a later analysis to score TCR-TCR, TCR-HLA and TCR-CMV co-occurrence, with a repertoire-size bias correction applied to the TCR pairs. In a later analysis, false discovery rates were estimated by permuting HLA or CMV assignments 20 times. In a later analysis, co-occurring TCRs were grouped with DBSCAN, and TCRdist sequence similarity was added when clustering was performed within HLA-allele-positive subsets. Co-occurrence clustering excluded repertoires with fewer than 30,000 or more than 120,000 public chains, plus five with anomalous nucleotide sharing. This is the immuneACCESS table as TCRdb keeps it, with only in-frame sequences that have V and J called. A part of the clones is gone; compared with another copy, unresolved V genes explain less than half, and the rest is unexplained. V, J and clone size reflect that table, while D and trimming were determined from the DNA. The sample has about 200,000 clones on record, 70% to 85% of them singletons. The ten top clones hold 0.098% of the sample.

The study at large found these results: Most CMV-associated TCR beta chains appeared to be HLA-restricted in a later analysis, and the HLA associations seemed to be driven largely by CMV exposure. It was suggested by the authors that the approach could potentially be generalized to other disease states and immunological phenotypes. A further reported finding was that TCR beta sequences accurately predicted the HLA-A and HLA-B alleles for most subjects in the first cohort. A cluster of highly shared sequence variants was judged likely to represent a technical artifact of the sequencing pipeline. Across donors, most TCR sequences were observed very rarely, whereas some public TCRs were present in many individuals. Correlated functional status among segregating V segments might reflect linkage disequilibrium, but an unknown experimental factor could not be ruled out. In a later analysis, HLA-associated TCR beta chains showed more clonal expansion and lower generation probabilities than non-associated chains that were equally common. In a later analysis, the rate of TCR association differed among HLA loci, with DRB1 alleles having the most associated TCRs and HLA-C alleles having the fewest. A later analysis reported that several top co-occurrence clusters appeared linked to parvovirus B19, influenza, CMV and Epstein-Barr virus. An earlier analysis of 587 of the donors showed that most TCR beta V segments appeared in productive rearrangements either about 87% or about 30% of the time, which broadly matched IMGT annotations. CMV serostatus was the only immune exposure information available for the cohort. Some IMGT-functional V segments, including TRBV6-2 and TRBV6-3, could not be told apart with the 87-base-pair reads, so those segments were excluded. A later genetic analysis reported fewer N-insertions in productive TCRs among donors in an Asian-associated ancestry cluster than the approximately 670-donor mean. This cohort had only TCR beta chains sequenced, and the lack of alpha or paired-chain data limited which features could be detected. A total of fewer than 200 TCR beta chains were listed by the study as associated with cytomegalovirus. Because counts were too low, about 17 rarely observed V segments, including chromosome 9 orphons, were excluded from the earlier analysis of under 650 of the donors. A few of the identified cytomegalovirus-associated TCR beta chains were confirmed in vitro to be specific for cytomegalovirus antigens. Roughly uniform sequencing depth across donors was assumed in presence/absence analyses, although this assumption may not hold. An association between a missense DCLRE1C variant and V-gene and J-gene trimming of TCR beta chains was found in a later genetic analysis and replicated in an independent cohort. Cytomegalovirus status was reported to be diagnosed by the classifier with high specificity and sensitivity in both the original and validation cohorts. When HLA alleles, especially DR and DQ, strongly co-occurred, TCR associations were difficult to assign to individual alleles. Because HLA typing was missing for some donors at each locus, association tests included only the typed subset. Specific HLA alleles were associated with 15,000 to 20,000 TCR beta sequences at a false discovery rate of 0.05 in a later analysis.

In the case of this clone: No antigen is known for it. Base-call qualities are not available, and no considerably larger clone is one nucleotide away.

Including cysteine and phenylalanine, the CDR3 has 15 amino acids. Only the CDR3 portion is preserved as DNA: 45 bases, with reading frame beginning at the first base. Trimmed from V: 5 bases; trimmed from J: 7 bases; junction bases lacking a gene match: 9. Via the germline V gene (reference sequence), CDR1 is MNHNY and CDR2 SVGAGI. The cohort consisted of approximately 670 healthy bone marrow donors. Cohort members were all nominally healthy when sampled, although unrecorded immune exposures were likely present. The donor tested CMV seronegative, placing the donor among the 300 to 450 seronegative members of the cohort. Each donor provided a peripheral blood sample, and peripheral blood mononuclear cells were used for TCR beta sequencing. Genomic DNA extraction from the blood cell samples was performed with the Qiagen DNeasy Blood Extraction Kit.

Sequenced: PBMCs. The chain links TRBV6-6 with TRBJ1-5; TRBD1 lines up with 9 middle nucleotides. The sequence derives from a boy under 10 years old in good health and CMV-seronegative. The CDR3 protein: CASSTRDRVQQPQHF. In nucleotides, the sequence is TGTGCCAGCAGTACCCGGGACAGGGTGCAACAGCCCCAGCATTTT.